A selection of T cell receptor beta chains follows, all from one sample in a study of identical twins. In TCRdb, the 5' RACE reads were re-called with MiXCR into one record per CDR3 protein. The sample has 400,000 to 550,000 distinct CDR3 sequences, 20% to 25% seen once. The sample was also linked to a second study, of T cells expressing NK-cell markers.

Source material: CD4+ T cells sorted from blood. Receptors were obtained from a woman under 30 in good health. CDR3s include the opening cysteine and the closing phenylalanine or tryptophan. The order of the fields is D gene, clone size, V gene, J gene, CDR3 DNA, CDR3 protein. D genes are given only for firm matches. A row's size may be missing; if present it is once, few, many or a size class.

>-|many|TRBV7-2|TRBJ1-2
TGTGCCAGCAGCCGCATCTTCGGGGGGGACTATGGCTACACCTTC
CASSRIFGGDYGYTF
>-|few|TRBV6-5|TRBJ1-1
TGTGCCAGCAGTTACGACTTGGGGGGCTTCGCTGAAGCTTTCTTT
CASSYDLGGFAEAFF
>TRBD1|-|TRBV20-1|TRBJ2-7
TGCAGTGCTAGCTATACCGGGACAGGGGGCTTCTACGAGCAGTACTTC
CSASYTGTGGFYEQYF
>-|-|TRBV20-1|TRBJ1-1
TGCAATGCTAGAGTTCGAGGGTCGAACACTGAAGCTTTCTTT
CNARVRGSNTEAFF
>TRBD2|few|TRBV10-3|TRBJ2-3
TGTGCCTCGGGAGGGGGTGATACGCAGTATTTT
CASGGGDTQYF
>-|many|TRBV6-6|TRBJ2-7
TGTGCCAGCAGTTATAAAGGGGAGCAGTACTTC
CASSYKGEQYF
>-|-|TRBV3-1|TRBJ2-5
TGTGCCAGCAGCCAAATAGCTCGTGGGCAAGAGACCCAGTACTTC
CASSQIARGQETQYF
>TRBD2|-|TRBV12-3/TRBV12-4|TRBJ2-2
TGTGCCAGCAGTTTAAGGGAGGGCACCGGGGAGCTGTTTTTT
CASSLREGTGELFF
>TRBD2|-|TRBV29-1|TRBJ2-2
TGCAGTGCAGACGCGGGGGGGAGGAACACCGGGGAGCTGTTTTTT
CSADAGGRNTGELFF
>-|few|TRBV5-1|TRBJ1-2
TGCGCCAGCAGCTTGGGACAGGCCCACTATGGCTACACCTTC
CASSLGQAHYGYTF
>TRBD2|few|TRBV18|TRBJ2-1
TGTGCCAGCTCACTTACTAGCGGGAGTGACAATGAGCAGTTCTTC
CASSLTSGSDNEQFF
>-|-|TRBV27|TRBJ1-6
TGTGCCAGCAGTTCAACAGGACCCCTCCACTTT
CASSSTGPLHF
>-|many|TRBV5-1|TRBJ2-7
TGCGCCAGCAGCTTGGAACCGAGCTCCTACGAGCAGTACTTC
CASSLEPSSYEQYF
>TRBD1|-|TRBV20-1|TRBJ2-3
TGCAGTGCTAGACGGACAGGTACTAGCACAGATACGCAGTATTTT
CSARRTGTSTDTQYF
>TRBD1|-|TRBV20-1|TRBJ1-1
TGCAGTGCTGACAGGGGGCGAGGTGAAGCTTTCTTT
CSADRGRGEAFF
>-|few|TRBV20-1|TRBJ2-3
TGCAGTGCTAGGTCCAGGGCCACAGATACGCAGTATTTT
CSARSRATDTQYF
>-|few|TRBV30|TRBJ2-1
TGTGCTTCGAGCAGGGGCTACCCGAGGGATGAGCAGTTCTTC
CASSRGYPRDEQFF
>TRBD2|-|TRBV6-1|TRBJ2-5
TGTGCCAGCAGCCTTAGCGGGGGGTCCGGGGAGACCCAGTACTTC
CASSLSGGSGETQYF
>TRBD2|-|TRBV27|TRBJ2-6
TGTGCCAGCAGTTTATGGGCTAGCGGGAGCTCTGGGGCCAACGTCCTGACTTTC
CASSLWASGSSGANVLTF
>-|-|TRBV20-1|TRBJ2-3
TGCAGTGGGGGGCCGCGGGATACGCAGTATTTT
CSGGPRDTQYF
>-|-|TRBV11-2|TRBJ2-1
TGTGCCAGCAGCCTCCCCAGGAGAGGGAACAATGAGCAGTTCTTC
CASSLPRRGNNEQFF
>TRBD2|-|TRBV6-1|TRBJ2-1
TGTGCCAGCAGAAAGGGGCTAGCGGGGGCAACGTACAATGAGCAGTTCTTC
CASRKGLAGATYNEQFF
>-|few|TRBV12-3/TRBV12-4|TRBJ2-7
TGTGCCAGCAGCACCGGGACGGTTATTACAGAGCAGTACTTC
CASSTGTVITEQYF
>TRBD2|-|TRBV10-2|TRBJ2-3
TGCGCCAGCAGTCTCCCGACTAGCGGTACGCATACGCAGTATTTT
CASSLPTSGTHTQYF
>TRBD2|-|TRBV20-1|TRBJ2-1
TGCAGTGCTAGAGATTCGGGACTAGCGACTGAGCAGTTCTTC
CSARDSGLATEQFF
>TRBD2|few|TRBV12-3/TRBV12-4|TRBJ2-5
TGTGCCAGCAGCTTAGGGTCTAGCGGGAGGGTCGGGGAGACCCAGTACTTC
CASSLGSSGRVGETQYF
>TRBD1|-|TRBV20-1|TRBJ1-6
TGCAGTGCTAAGACAGGGGCGTCGTCACCCCTCCACTTT
CSAKTGASSPLHF
>-|few|TRBV20-1|TRBJ2-1
TGCAGTGCTAGTGGGGCGGGGGCCATCAACAATGAGCAGTTCTTC
CSASGAGAINNEQFF
>-|-|TRBV20-1|TRBJ2-5
TGCAGTGCTACGATCGGAGGGGTTCAAGAGACCCAGTACTTC
CSATIGGVQETQYF
>-|-|TRBV12-3/TRBV12-4|TRBJ1-1
TGTGCCAGCAGAACACAGGGCAACACTGAAGCTTTCTTT
CASRTQGNTEAFF
>TRBD2|-|TRBV20-1|TRBJ2-7
TGCAGTGCTGATAGCGGGGCACCCTCCTACGAGCAGTACTTC
CSADSGAPSYEQYF
>-|-|TRBV5-1|TRBJ2-3
TGCGCCAGCAGCTTCCGAGGAGACAGCACAGATACGCAGTATTTT
CASSFRGDSTDTQYF
>-|few|TRBV15|TRBJ2-6
TGTGCCACCAGCAGAGTAGTGGGGACCTCTGGGGCCAACGTCCTGACTTTC
CATSRVVGTSGANVLTF
>-|few|TRBV12-3/TRBV12-4|TRBJ1-3
TGTGCCAGCAGTTGGACCCCCGGAAACACCATATATTTT
CASSWTPGNTIYF
>-|many|TRBV6-6|TRBJ1-1
TGTGCCAGCAGTTACCACGGTGAAGCTTTCTTT
CASSYHGEAFF
>TRBD2|-|TRBV7-2|TRBJ2-7
TGTGCCAGCAGCTTAGCGGCTAGCGGGGGGCCTTTAACCTACGAGCAGTACTTC
CASSLAASGGPLTYEQYF
>-|many|TRBV9|TRBJ1-1
TGCGCCAGCAGCGTCGACGGGAACACTGAAGCTTTCTTT
CASSVDGNTEAFF
>TRBD2|few|TRBV5-1|TRBJ2-7
TGCGCCAGCAGCTTGGCTAGCGGGGGCTACGAGCAGTACTTC
CASSLASGGYEQYF
>-|many|TRBV20-1|TRBJ2-3
TGCAGTGCTAGGATTAGGGGCATCACAGATACGCAGTATTTT
CSARIRGITDTQYF
>-|-|TRBV16|TRBJ1-5
TGTGCCACACAAATGTTTCGGGATAGCAATCAGCCCCAGCATTTT
CATQMFRDSNQPQHF
>TRBD1|few|TRBV29-1|TRBJ1-1
TGCAGCGTTGTATCAGGGGGCAGAGCTTTCTTT
CSVVSGGRAFF
>-|-|TRBV6-5|TRBJ1-4
TGTGCCAGCAGTTACTCGACGGGGGACGGAGATGAAAAACTGTTTTTT
CASSYSTGDGDEKLFF
>TRBD2|-|TRBV7-2|TRBJ2-1
TGTGCCAGCAGCTGGAGCGGGGGGAAGTACAATGAGCAGTTCTTC
CASSWSGGKYNEQFF
>-|few|TRBV5-1|TRBJ1-1
TGCGCCAGCAGCTTGAGGGGGGCGGTAGAGACTGAAGCTTTCTTT
CASSLRGAVETEAFF
>TRBD2|many|TRBV24-1|TRBJ2-1
TGTGCCACCATGGCTAGCGGGAGAGGTGATGAGCAGTTCTTC
CATMASGRGDEQFF